This T cell receptor beta chain is drawn from a study of cytomegalovirus exposure and HLA in healthy donors. Findings and limits, study-wide: Across HLA loci, a later analysis found differing TCR association rates, with DRB1 most and HLA-C fewest.

Worth noting for this clone: What it binds is unknown.

PCR amplification relied on 60 Vbeta primers (plus 13 Jbeta primers). In the source study's methods: Unique TCR beta chains numbered about 79 million in a later analysis, with some 9.9 million shared. The method was immunoSEQ multiplex PCR; TCRdb's version includes in-frame clones alone and lacks a portion of them. V and J calls and clone size come straight from that table; D and trimming were deduced from the DNA. Of about 200,000 clones detected, 65% to 80% appear once; the ten largest clones hold roughly 15%. There are 14 residues in the CDR3. Germline V gene data show CDR1 as GTSNPN and CDR2 as SVGIG (reference sequence). Trimming pared 3 bases from V and 2 bases from J, leaving 13 bases between.

Source material: PBMCs. This TCR came from a man aged 35-49 years in good health and CMV-seronegative. The rearrangement uses TRBV30 and TRBJ2-5; possible D gene TRBD2, 6 bases. The CDR3 coding sequence is TGTGCCTGGAGCACGGGACTCGGGCAAGAGACCCAGTACTTC. The encoded protein is CAWSTGLGQETQYF.